In this sample, the clone carrying this T cell receptor beta chain turned up a few times. Blood CD8+ and CD4+ T cells underwent high-throughput TCR beta sequencing. Stable or active relapsing-remitting multiple sclerosis, untreated and meeting revised McDonald criteria, defined the controls. Isolation of CD8+ and CD4+ T cells was performed negatively, whereas enrichment of TEMRA cells was done by FACS. An input of 0.5 to 1 ug of RNA was subjected to reverse transcription using random hexamers. Amplification of TCR beta CDR3 across 54 Vbeta and 13 Jbeta was performed with immunoSEQ multiplex PCR. In TCRdb, the immunoSEQ multiplex PCR reads were re-called with MiXCR into one record per CDR3 protein. Among 150,000 or so distinct CDR3 sequences listed, 85% to 95% were seen once. The CDR3 extends over 15 amino acids. The germline CDR1 and CDR2 sequences are SGDLS and YYNGEE. Trimming pared 0 bases from V and 0 bases from J, leaving 4 bases between.

The data belong to a study of CD8 T cells in Susac syndrome. The rearrangement joins TRBV9 to TRBJ2-6, with no clear D. Sequenced material: CD8+ T cells from PBMCs. The source of this sequence is a human donor with multiple sclerosis. The CDR3 protein is CASSVGSSGANVLTF. In nucleotides, the CDR3 is TGTGCCAGCAGCGTAGGTAGCTCTGGGGCCAACGTCCTGACTTTC.